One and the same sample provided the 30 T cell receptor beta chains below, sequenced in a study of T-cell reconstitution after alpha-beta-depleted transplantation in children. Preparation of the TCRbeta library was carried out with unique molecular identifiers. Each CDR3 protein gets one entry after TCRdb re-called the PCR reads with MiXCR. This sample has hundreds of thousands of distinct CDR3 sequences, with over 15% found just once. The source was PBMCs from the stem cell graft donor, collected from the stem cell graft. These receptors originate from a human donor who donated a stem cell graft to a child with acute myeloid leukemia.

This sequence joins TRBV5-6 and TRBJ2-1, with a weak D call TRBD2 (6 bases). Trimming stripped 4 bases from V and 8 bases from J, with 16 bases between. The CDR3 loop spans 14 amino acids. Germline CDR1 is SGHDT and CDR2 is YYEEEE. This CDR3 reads CASSPMGRGDEQFF. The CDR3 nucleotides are TGTGCCAGCAGCCCGATGGGGCGGGGAGATGAGCAGTTCTTC.

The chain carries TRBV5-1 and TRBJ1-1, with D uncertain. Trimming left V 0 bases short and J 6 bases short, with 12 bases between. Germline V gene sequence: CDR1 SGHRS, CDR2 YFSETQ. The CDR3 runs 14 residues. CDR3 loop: CASSLVRAGAEAFF. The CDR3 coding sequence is TGCGCCAGCAGCTTGGTAAGGGCGGGAGCTGAAGCTTTCTTT. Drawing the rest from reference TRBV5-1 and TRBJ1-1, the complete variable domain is KAGVTQTPRYLIKTRGQQVTLSCSPISGHRSVSWYQQTPGQGLQFLFEYFSETQRNKGNFPGRFSGRQFSNSRSEMNVSTLELGDSALYLCASSLVRAGAEAFFGQGTRLTVV.

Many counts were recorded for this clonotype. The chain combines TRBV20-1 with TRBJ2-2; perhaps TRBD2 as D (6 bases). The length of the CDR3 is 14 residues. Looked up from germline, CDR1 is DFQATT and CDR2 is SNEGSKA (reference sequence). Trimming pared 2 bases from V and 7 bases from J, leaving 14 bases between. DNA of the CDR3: TGCAGTGCTAGATCGGCAGGGAGGTTCGGGGAGCTGTTTTTT. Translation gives CSARSAGRFGELFF.

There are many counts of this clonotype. The CDR3 coding sequence is TGCAGCGTTGTAAGAGGGGGCGATGAGCAGTTCTTC. It codes for CSVVRGGDEQFF. The genes are TRBV29-1 and TRBJ2-1; 7 positions agree with TRBD1. The CDR3 covers 12 residues. Germline V gives CDR1 SQVTM, CDR2 ANQGSEA. V lost 4 bases to trimming and J lost 8 bases; unmatched junction nucleotides: 5.

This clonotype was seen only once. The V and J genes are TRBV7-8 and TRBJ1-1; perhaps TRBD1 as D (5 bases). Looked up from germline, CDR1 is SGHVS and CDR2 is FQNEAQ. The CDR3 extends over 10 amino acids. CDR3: CKVGAPEAFF. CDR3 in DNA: TGTAAGGTCGGGGCCCCTGAAGCTTTCTTT.

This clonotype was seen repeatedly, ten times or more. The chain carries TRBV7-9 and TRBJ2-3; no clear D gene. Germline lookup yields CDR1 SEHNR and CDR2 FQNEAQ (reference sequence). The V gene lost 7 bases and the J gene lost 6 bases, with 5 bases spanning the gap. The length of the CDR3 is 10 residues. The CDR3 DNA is TGTGCCAGCAACGGGGATACGCAGTATTTT. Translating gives CASNGDTQYF.

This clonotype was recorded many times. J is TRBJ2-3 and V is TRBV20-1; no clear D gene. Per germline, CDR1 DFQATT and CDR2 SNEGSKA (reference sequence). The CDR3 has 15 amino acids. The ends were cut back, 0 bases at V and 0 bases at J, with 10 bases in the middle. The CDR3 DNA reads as TGCAGTGCTAGAGATCGGTCAACTAGCACAGATACGCAGTATTTT. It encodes CSARDRSTSTDTQYF.

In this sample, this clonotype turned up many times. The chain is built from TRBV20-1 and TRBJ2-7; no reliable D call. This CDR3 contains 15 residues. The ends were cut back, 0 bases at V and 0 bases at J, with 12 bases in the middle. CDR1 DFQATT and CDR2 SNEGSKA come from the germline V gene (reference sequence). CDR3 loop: CSARDPAASSYEQYV. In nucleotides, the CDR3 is TGCAGTGCTAGAGATCCGGCGGCAAGCTCCTACGAGCAGTACGTC.

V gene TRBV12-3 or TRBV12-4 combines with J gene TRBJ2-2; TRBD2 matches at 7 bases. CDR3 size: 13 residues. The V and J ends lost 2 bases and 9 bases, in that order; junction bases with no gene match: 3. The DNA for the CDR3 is TGTGCCAGCAGTTTATGGGGGGGTCGGGAGCTGTTTTTT. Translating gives CASSLWGGRELFF.

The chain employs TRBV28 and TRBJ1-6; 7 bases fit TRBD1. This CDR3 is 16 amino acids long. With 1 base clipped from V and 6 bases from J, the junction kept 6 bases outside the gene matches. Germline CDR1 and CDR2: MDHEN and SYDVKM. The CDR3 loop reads CASSLSRQGGNSPLHF. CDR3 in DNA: TGTGCCAGCAGTTTATCCCGACAGGGAGGTAATTCACCCCTCCACTTT. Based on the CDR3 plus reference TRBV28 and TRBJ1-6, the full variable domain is DVKVTQSSRYLVKRTGEKVFLECVQDMDHENMFWYRQDPGLGLRLIYFSYDVKMKEKGDIPEGYSVSREKKERFSLILESASTNQTSMYLCASSLSRQGGNSPLHFGNGTRLTVT.

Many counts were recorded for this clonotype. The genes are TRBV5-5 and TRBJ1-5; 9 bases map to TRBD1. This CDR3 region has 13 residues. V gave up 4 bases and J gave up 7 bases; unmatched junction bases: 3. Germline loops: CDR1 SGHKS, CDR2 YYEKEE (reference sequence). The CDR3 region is CASSQTGGQPQHF. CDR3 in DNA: TGTGCCAGCAGCCAGACAGGGGGGCAGCCCCAGCATTTT. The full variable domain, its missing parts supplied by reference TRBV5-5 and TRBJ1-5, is DAGVTQSPTHLIKTRGQQVTLRCSPISGHKSVSWYQQVLGQGPQFIFQYYEKEERGRGNFPDRFSARQFPNYSSELNVNALLLGDSALYLCASSQTGGQPQHFGDGTRLSIL.

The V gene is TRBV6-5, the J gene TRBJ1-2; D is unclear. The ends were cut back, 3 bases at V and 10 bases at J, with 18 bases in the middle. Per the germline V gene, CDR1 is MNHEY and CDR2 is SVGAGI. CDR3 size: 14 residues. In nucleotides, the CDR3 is TGTGCCAGCAGTTATGTGGGTTCTCGGAGAGTCTACACCTTC. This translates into CASSYVGSRRVYTF.

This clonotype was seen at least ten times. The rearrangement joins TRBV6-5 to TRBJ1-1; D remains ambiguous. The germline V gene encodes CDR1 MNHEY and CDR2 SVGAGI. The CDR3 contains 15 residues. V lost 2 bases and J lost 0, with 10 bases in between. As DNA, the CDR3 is TGTGCCAGCAGTTACGTCGGACGCATGAACACTGAAGCTTTCTTT. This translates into CASSYVGRMNTEAFF.

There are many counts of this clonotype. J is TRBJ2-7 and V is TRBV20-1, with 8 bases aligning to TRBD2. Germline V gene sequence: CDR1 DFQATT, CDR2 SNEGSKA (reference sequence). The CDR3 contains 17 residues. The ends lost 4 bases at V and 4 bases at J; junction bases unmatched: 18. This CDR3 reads CSAKILTSGHLNYEQYF. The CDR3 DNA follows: TGCAGTGCTAAAATTCTCACTAGCGGCCATCTCAATTACGAGCAGTACTTC.

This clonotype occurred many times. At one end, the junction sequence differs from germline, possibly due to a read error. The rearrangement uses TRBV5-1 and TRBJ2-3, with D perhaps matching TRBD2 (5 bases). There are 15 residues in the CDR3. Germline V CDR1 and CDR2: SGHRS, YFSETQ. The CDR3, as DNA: TGTGCCAGCAGCTTAGATGGAGGCCGCACAGATACGCAGTATTTT. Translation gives CASSLDGGRTDTQYF. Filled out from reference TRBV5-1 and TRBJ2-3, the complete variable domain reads KAGVTQTPRYLIKTRGQQVTLSCSPISGHRSVSWYQQTPGQGLQFLFEYFSETQRNKGNFPGRFSGRQFSNSRSEMNVSTLELGDSALYLCASSLDGGRTDTQYFGPGTRLTVL.

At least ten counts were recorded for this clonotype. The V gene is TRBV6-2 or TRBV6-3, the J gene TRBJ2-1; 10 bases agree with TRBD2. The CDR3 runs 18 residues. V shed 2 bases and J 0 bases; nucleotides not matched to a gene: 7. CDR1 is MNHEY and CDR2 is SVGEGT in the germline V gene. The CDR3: CASSYELAGVPSYNEQFF. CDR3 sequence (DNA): TGTGCCAGCAGTTACGAGCTAGCGGGGGTCCCCTCCTACAATGAGCAGTTCTTC.

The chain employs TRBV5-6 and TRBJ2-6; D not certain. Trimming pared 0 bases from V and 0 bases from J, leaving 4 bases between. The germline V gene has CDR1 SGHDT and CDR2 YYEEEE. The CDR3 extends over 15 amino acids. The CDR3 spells CASSLDNSGANVLTF. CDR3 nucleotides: TGTGCCAGCAGCTTGGACAACTCTGGGGCCAACGTCCTGACTTTC.

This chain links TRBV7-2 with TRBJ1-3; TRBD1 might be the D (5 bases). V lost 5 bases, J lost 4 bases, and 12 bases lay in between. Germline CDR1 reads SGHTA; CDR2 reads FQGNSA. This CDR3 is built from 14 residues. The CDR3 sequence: CASSPTRQGNTIYF. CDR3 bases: TGTGCCAGCAGCCCAACCCGACAGGGAAACACCATATATTTT.

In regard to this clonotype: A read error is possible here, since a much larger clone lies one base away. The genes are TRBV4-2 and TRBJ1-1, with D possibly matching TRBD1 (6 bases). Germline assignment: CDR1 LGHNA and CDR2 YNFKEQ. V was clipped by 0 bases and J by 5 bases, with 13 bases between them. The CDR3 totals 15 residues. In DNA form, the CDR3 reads TGTGCCAGCAGCCAAGAGAACAGGGTAAAGACTGAAGCTTTCTTT. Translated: CASSQENRVKTEAFF.

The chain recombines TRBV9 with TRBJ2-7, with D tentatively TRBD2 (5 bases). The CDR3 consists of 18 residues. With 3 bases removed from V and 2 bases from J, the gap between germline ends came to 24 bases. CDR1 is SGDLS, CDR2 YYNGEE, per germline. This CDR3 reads CASSATPGDVLRPYEQYF. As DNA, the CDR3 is TGTGCCAGCAGCGCCACCCCCGGGGATGTCCTAAGGCCCTACGAGCAGTACTTC.

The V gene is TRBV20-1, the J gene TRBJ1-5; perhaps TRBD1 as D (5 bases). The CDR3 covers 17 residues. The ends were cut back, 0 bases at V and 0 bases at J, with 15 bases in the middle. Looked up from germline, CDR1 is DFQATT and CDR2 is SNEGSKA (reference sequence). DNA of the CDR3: TGCAGTGCTAGAGATTGGGCTTCAGGGAATAGCAATCAGCCCCAGCATTTT. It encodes CSARDWASGNSNQPQHF.

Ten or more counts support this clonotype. The DNA for the CDR3 is TGTGCCAGCAGCTTAGTGGGGGGGCCCAATGAGCAGTTCTTC. It is translated as CASSLVGGPNEQFF. The chain is built from TRBV7-6 and TRBJ2-1; D might be TRBD2 (7 bases). The germline V gene encodes CDR1 SGHVS and CDR2 FNYEAQ. Deletions cut 1 base from V and 6 bases from J, with 10 bases between. The CDR3 totals 14 residues.

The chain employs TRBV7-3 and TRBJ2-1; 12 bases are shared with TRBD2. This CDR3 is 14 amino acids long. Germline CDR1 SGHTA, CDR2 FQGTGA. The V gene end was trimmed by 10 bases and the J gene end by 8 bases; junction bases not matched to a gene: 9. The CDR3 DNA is TGTGCCACCTCTAGCGGGGGGGCCGACGATGAGCAGTTCTTC. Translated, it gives CATSSGGADDEQFF.

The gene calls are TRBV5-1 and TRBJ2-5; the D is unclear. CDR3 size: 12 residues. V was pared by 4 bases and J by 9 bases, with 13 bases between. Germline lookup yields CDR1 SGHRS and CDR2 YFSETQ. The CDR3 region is CASSPREGPQYF. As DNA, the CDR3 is TGCGCCAGCAGCCCAAGGGAAGGGCCCCAGTACTTC.

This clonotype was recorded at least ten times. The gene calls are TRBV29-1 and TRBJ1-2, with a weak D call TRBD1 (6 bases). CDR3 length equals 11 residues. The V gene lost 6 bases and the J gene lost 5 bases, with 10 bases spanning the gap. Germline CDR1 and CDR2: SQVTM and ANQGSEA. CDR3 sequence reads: CSVWTAYGYTF. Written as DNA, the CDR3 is TGCAGCGTCTGGACAGCTTATGGCTACACCTTC. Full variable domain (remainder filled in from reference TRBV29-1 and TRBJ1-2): SAVISQKPSRDICQRGTSLTIQCQVDSQVTMMFWYRQQPGQSLTLIATANQGSEATYESGFVIDKFPISRPNLTFSTLTVSNMSPEDSSIYLCSVWTAYGYTFGSGTRLTVV.

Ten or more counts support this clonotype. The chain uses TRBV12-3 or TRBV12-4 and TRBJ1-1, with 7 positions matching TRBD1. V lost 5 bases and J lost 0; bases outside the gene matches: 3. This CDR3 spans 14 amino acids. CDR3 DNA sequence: TGTGCCAGCAGTGGGGGACAGCTGAACACTGAAGCTTTCTTT. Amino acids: CASSGGQLNTEAFF.

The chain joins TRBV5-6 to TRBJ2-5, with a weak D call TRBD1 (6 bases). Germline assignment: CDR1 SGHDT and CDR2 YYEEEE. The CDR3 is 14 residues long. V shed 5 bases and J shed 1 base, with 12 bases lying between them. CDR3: CASSRGTPQETQYF. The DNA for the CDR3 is TGTGCCAGCAGTCGTGGGACACCCCAAGAGACCCAGTACTTC.

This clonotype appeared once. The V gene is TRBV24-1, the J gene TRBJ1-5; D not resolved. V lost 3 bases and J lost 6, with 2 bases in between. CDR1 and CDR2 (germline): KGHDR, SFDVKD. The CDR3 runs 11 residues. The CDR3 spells CATSDAQPQHF. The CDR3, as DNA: TGTGCCACCAGTGATGCTCAGCCCCAGCATTTT.

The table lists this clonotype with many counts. CDR3 nucleotide sequence: TGCAGCGGCGCGACAGGATTGAACACCGGGGAGCTGTTTTTT. Its protein is CSGATGLNTGELFF. This sequence joins TRBV29-1 and TRBJ2-2; tentatively, D is TRBD1 (6 bases). CDR3 length: 14 residues. Per germline, CDR1 SQVTM and CDR2 ANQGSEA. Trimming took off 7 bases at V and 1 base at J, with 13 bases between the two ends.

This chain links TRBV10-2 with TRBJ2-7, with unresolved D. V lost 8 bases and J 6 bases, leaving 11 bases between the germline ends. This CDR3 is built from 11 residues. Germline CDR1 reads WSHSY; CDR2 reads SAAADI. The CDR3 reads CASHSGREQYV. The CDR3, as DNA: TGCGCCAGCCACTCAGGTCGCGAGCAGTACGTC.